The T cell receptor (beta chain) described here comes from a study of naive and memory T cell subsets. General study findings and limits: Between naive and memory subsets, TCR abundance power law exponents differed.

The beta constant-region primer was an equimolar mix of two oligonucleotides covering TRBC1 and TRBC2. The ligated cDNA underwent four PCR rounds using SP2 and nested alpha and beta constant-region primers. Via MiXCR, TCRdb re-called the UMI-ligation and nested PCR reads, giving one row per CDR3 protein. In the table there are 20,000 to 25,000 distinct CDR3 sequences, roughly 9.1% of which are singletons. The CDR3 length is 15 residues. Trimming removed 7 bases from V and 3 bases from J; junction bases left unmatched: 8. The V gene's germline CDR1 is SNHLY and CDR2 FYNNEI. This clonotype occurred many times. Its antigen is currently unknown.

V and J are TRBV2 and TRBJ2-3, with 9 bases matching TRBD2. Sequencing input: central memory CD8+ T cells from blood. This clonotype was sampled from a human donor in good health. For the CDR3, the DNA is TGTGCCAGCACCGAGACTAGCGGCCTGACAGATACGCAGTATTTT. It codes for CASTETSGLTDTQYF.